The present TCR beta chain was sequenced within a study of blood T cell repertoires in COVID-19. The wider study: The samples span acute and convalescent COVID-19 from the United States, Italy and Spain. T cells, B-cell-depleted T cells, or PBMCs supplied cDNA or gDNA.

The CDR3 spans 12 residues. Between the trimmed V and J ends, which lost 5 bases and 11 bases, there was a span of 15 bases. CDR1 and CDR2 (germline): MDHEN, SYDVKM. Authors' analysis steps: The authors estimated nucleated cell counts from reference gene primer amplification. Sequencing used immunoSEQ multiplex PCR; TCRdb keeps in-frame clones, though not all of them. From that table come the V and J calls and clone size; the DNA was used to work out D and trimming. The top ten hold 8% to 9.5% of the sample, which has roughly 93,000 clones, roughly nine tenths seen once. This clone was recorded once. V and J are TRBV28 and TRBJ1-1, with D perhaps matching TRBD1 (5 bases). This TCR was recovered from a man aged 50 or older with acute or convalescent COVID-19. The sequencing input was peripheral blood. CDR3: CASSVQGRAAFF. The CDR3 bases are TGTGCCAGCAGTGTTCAGGGAAGAGCGGCTTTCTTT.